The text below deals with one T cell receptor beta chain. These data come from a study of blood T cell repertoires in COVID-19. Across the whole study: T cells, B-cell-depleted T cells, or PBMCs provided the cDNA or gDNA that served as material.

Germline V CDR1 and CDR2: SEHNR, FQNEAQ (reference sequence). The CDR3 has 13 amino acids. V lost 5 bases, J lost 0 bases, and 5 bases lay in between. As originally analysed: Nucleated cell number was recorded as an estimate derived from reference gene primer amplification. Generated by immunoSEQ multiplex PCR, the TCRdb table keeps only in-frame clones and is missing some. Clone size and V and J calls were adopted from that table, with D and trimming inferred from the DNA. The profile covers about 250,000 clones, with roughly 84% appearing a single time and 1.5% to 1.9% taken by the ten largest. The TCR sequence derives from a woman in her forties who had recovered from COVID-19. Input material: peripheral blood. The gene calls are TRBV7-9 and TRBJ2-1; no clear D. CDR3 nucleotide sequence: TGTGCCAGCAGCGCCAGCTCCTACAATGAGCAGTTCTTC. Amino acid sequence: CASSASSYNEQFF.